This T cell receptor (beta chain) was recovered during a study of OX40 agonist ivuxolimab in advanced cancers. Between the trimmed V and J ends, which lost 2 bases and 3 bases, there was a span of 8 bases. The CDR3 extends over 13 amino acids. The V gene's germline CDR1 is MGHRA and CDR2 YSYEKL. Assay used: immunoSEQ multiplex PCR; TCRdb lists only in-frame clones, some missing. This repertoire shows tens of thousands of clones, around 94% found once; its top ten account for 9.5% to 12%. The sequencing here drew on CD4+ or CD8+ T cells sorted from blood, taken in a trial of the OX40 agonist ivuxolimab. This TCR came from an adult with an advanced solid tumor such as melanoma, head and neck, liver or kidney cancer. V gene TRBV4-1 combines with J gene TRBJ2-7, with a tentative D call TRBD1 (5 bases). CDR3 loop: CASSQRQFYEQYF. The CDR3 bases are TGCGCCAGCAGCCAAAGACAGTTCTACGAGCAGTACTTC.